This TCR beta chain was sequenced in a study of OX40 agonist ivuxolimab in advanced cancers. Study-wide results and limits: There were, on average, more expanded clones in CD8+ T cells than in CD4+.

V was pared by 5 bases and J by 7 bases, with 8 bases of the junction left unmatched. CDR3 length: 14 residues. Germline V gives CDR1 SGHTA, CDR2 FQGNSA. The protocol was immunoSEQ multiplex PCR, while the TCRdb copy is restricted to in-frame clones and leaves out a portion. This table has 55,000 to 70,000 clones, about 80% appearing once. Enrollment shut out patients with autoimmune disease history or systemic immunosuppression. This clone was seen a few times. The target antigen is unknown. This sequence joins TRBV7-2 and TRBJ1-5; 7 nucleotides align to TRBD1. Sequencing used CD4+ or CD8+ T cells sorted from blood, obtained in a trial of the OX40 agonist ivuxolimab. The sequence was obtained from an adult with an advanced solid tumor such as melanoma, head and neck, liver or kidney cancer. This CDR3 reads CASSRGQEGQPQHF. The CDR3 region has the DNA TGTGCCAGCAGCCGAGGACAGGAGGGCCAGCCCCAGCATTTT.